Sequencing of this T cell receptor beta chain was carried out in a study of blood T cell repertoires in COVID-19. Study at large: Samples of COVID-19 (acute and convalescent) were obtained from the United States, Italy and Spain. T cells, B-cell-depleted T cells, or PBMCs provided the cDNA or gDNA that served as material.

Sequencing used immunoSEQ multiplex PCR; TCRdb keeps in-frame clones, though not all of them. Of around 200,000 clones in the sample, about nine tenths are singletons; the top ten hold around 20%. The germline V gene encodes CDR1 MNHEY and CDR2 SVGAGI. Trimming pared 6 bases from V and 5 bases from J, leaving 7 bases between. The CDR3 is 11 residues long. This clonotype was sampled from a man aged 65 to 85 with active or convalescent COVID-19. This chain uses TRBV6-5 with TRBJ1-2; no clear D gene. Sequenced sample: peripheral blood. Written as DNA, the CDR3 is TGTGCCAGCAGAGGAGGGTATGGCTACACCTTC. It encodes CASRGGYGYTF.